This TCR beta chain was recovered during a study of PD-1 blockade in classical Hodgkin lymphoma. Each and every patient relapsed after autologous stem cell transplantation, and patients got differing brentuximab vedotin exposure. Each best response was a complete response, a partial response or progressive disease. With respect to this clone: Its antigen is as yet unknown.

Study-wide findings and caveats: Significant TCR diversity gains by C4D1 occurred in CD4+ but not CD8+ cells. Excluded were patients who started nivolumab under 1 year after ASCT, a group that had lower diversity. Newly diagnosed patients had baseline TCR diversity that was reportedly lower than that of healthy donors.

Repertoires were generated with immunoSEQ multiplex PCR, while TCRdb's copy carries only in-frame clones and drops some. The sample consists of 55,000 to 80,000 clones, 85% to 95% of them appearing once. The sequences come from peripheral blood mononuclear cells (PBMCs), collected at baseline. This sequence originates from a human donor with classical Hodgkin lymphoma.

CDR3 nucleotide sequence: TGCGCCAGCAGCTTGGTGCCCGAATCCTACGAGCAGTACTTC. Translation gives CASSLVPESYEQYF. The J gene is TRBJ2-7, the V gene TRBV5-1; D is uncertain. The ends were cut back, 0 bases at V and 1 base at J, with 8 bases in the middle. CDR1 and CDR2 from the germline V gene are SGHRS and YFSETQ. This CDR3 region has 14 residues.